The 25 T cell receptor beta chains reported below all come from one sample, sequenced in a study of identical twins. TCRdb itself ran the 5' RACE reads through MiXCR, one entry per CDR3 protein. Of hundreds of thousands of distinct CDR3 sequences detected, less than 10% appear once; the ten largest clones hold approximately 0.96%. These data were likewise used in another study, on yellow fever vaccine responses in identical twins.

Sequencing was done on a sample of PBMCs. The receptors originated from a young woman in good health.

In this sample, this clonotype turned up a few times. V usage is TRBV30 and J usage is TRBJ2-5; 12 nucleotides agree with TRBD2. The CDR3 totals 13 residues. Germline CDR1 and CDR2: GTSNPN and SVGIG (reference sequence). In DNA form, the CDR3 reads TGTGCTCAGTCGGGACTAGCGGGAGAGACCCAGTACTTC. Amino acids: CAQSGLAGETQYF.

This CDR3 is CSATGTGGSTDTQYF. CDR3 bases: TGCAGTGCTACAGGGACAGGGGGCAGCACAGATACGCAGTATTTT. This chain connects TRBV20-1 to TRBJ2-3; 12 bases match TRBD1. V shed 4 bases and J 0 bases; nucleotides not matched to a gene: 2. The germline V gene has CDR1 DFQATT and CDR2 SNEGSKA (reference sequence). The CDR3 is made up of 15 amino acids.

The chain combines TRBV6-5 with TRBJ1-1, with no clear D. Trimming removed 2 bases at V and 1 base at J, with 8 bases between. Looked up from germline, CDR1 is MNHEY and CDR2 is SVGAGI. The CDR3 contains 14 residues. CDR3 residues: CASSYLPGNTEAFF. The CDR3 DNA is TGTGCCAGCAGTTACCTTCCAGGGAACACTGAAGCTTTCTTT.

V usage is TRBV7-2 and J usage is TRBJ1-4, with 7 bases matching TRBD1. This CDR3 has 17 residues. Germline CDR1 is SGHTA and CDR2 is FQGNSA. V shed 3 bases and J 1 base; nucleotides not matched to a gene: 8. CDR3 amino acids: CASSFPENRGTNEKLFF. The CDR3 nucleotides read TGTGCCAGCAGCTTCCCCGAAAACAGGGGAACTAATGAAAAACTGTTTTTT.

This clonotype was detected many times. The chain uses TRBV10-3 and TRBJ2-3, with TRBD1 matching over 10 bases. With 9 bases clipped from V and 6 bases from J, the junction kept 6 bases outside the gene matches. The CDR3 has 13 residues. Germline V gene sequence: CDR1 ENHRY, CDR2 SYGVKD. As DNA, the CDR3 is TGTGCCATGGGGACAGGGGATAGCGATACGCAGTATTTT. Amino acids: CAMGTGDSDTQYF.

The chain has TRBV7-9 and TRBJ2-1; 8 nucleotides match TRBD2. The CDR3 has 15 amino acids. Germline trimming cut 1 base from V and 8 bases from J; bases unmatched to any gene: 7. Looked up from germline, CDR1 is SEHNR and CDR2 is FQNEAQ (reference sequence). The CDR3 is CASSLGGTSSYEQFF. The CDR3 nucleotides are TGTGCCAGCAGCTTAGGGGGGACTAGTTCTTATGAGCAGTTCTTC.

The chain has TRBV10-3 and TRBJ2-1; TRBD1 agrees at 8 bases. CDR1 and CDR2 (germline): ENHRY, SYGVKD. After removal of 6 bases from V and 3 bases from J, the junction contained 7 bases not matched to a gene. The CDR3 is made up of 15 amino acids. The DNA for the CDR3 is TGTGCCATCAGCGCCGGGACAGGCCTCTACAATGAGCAGTTCTTC. This translates into CAISAGTGLYNEQFF.

The chain carries TRBV6-5 and TRBJ2-7, with 14 bases lining up with TRBD2. V gave up 1 base and J gave up 2 bases; unmatched junction bases: 1. This CDR3 contains 16 residues. Germline CDR1 is MNHEY and CDR2 is SVGAGI. DNA for the CDR3: TGTGCCAGCAGTTACTTGACTAGCGGGAGGGCCTACGAGCAGTACTTC. This gives the protein CASSYLTSGRAYEQYF.

This clonotype has a count of ten or more. The chain couples TRBV29-1 to TRBJ2-3; no firm D call. Germline-derived CDR1 and CDR2 are SQVTM and ANQGSEA. The CDR3 loop spans 12 amino acids. V shed 1 base and J shed 2 bases, with 4 bases lying between them. The CDR3, as DNA: TGCAGCGTTGAAGCTTTCACAGATACGCAGTATTTT. It yields the protein CSVEAFTDTQYF.

The chain links TRBV9 to TRBJ2-1, with D possibly being TRBD2 (6 bases). The germline CDR1 and CDR2 sequences are SGDLS and YYNGEE. Trimming took 4 bases from V and 6 from J, leaving 20 bases between them. This CDR3 comprises 16 residues. CDR3 region: CASSRGTGREINEQFF. In DNA form, the CDR3 reads TGTGCCAGCAGCCGAGGAACCGGGAGAGAGATCAATGAGCAGTTCTTC.

The genes are TRBV30 and TRBJ2-2, with 11 bases aligning to TRBD2. Germline-derived CDR1 and CDR2 are GTSNPN and SVGIG (reference sequence). This CDR3 contains 13 residues. Trimming at V came to 5 bases and at J to 10 bases, leaving 6 bases not matched to a gene. CDR3: CAWQGTSGAELFF. DNA of the CDR3: TGTGCCTGGCAGGGGACTAGCGGTGCGGAGCTGTTTTTT.

This clonotype showed up many times. The chain links TRBV15 to TRBJ2-2; D might be TRBD2 (5 bases). Germline assignment: CDR1 LNHNV and CDR2 YYDKDF (reference sequence). V lost 1 base and J lost 5, with 8 bases in between. The CDR3 has 14 amino acids. CDR3 DNA sequence: TGTGCCACCAGCAGAGTGTCGGGGACCGGGGAGCTGTTTTTT. It yields the protein CATSRVSGTGELFF. Full variable domain (remainder filled in from reference TRBV15 and TRBJ2-2): DAMVIQNPRYQVTQFGKPVTLSCSQTLNHNVMYWYQQKSSQAPKLLFHYYDKDFNNEADTPDNFQSRRPNTSFCFLDIRSPGLGDTAMYLCATSRVSGTGELFFGEGSRLTVL.

This clonotype appeared many times. This chain joins TRBV11-2 and TRBJ2-1; D not resolved. The germline gives CDR1 SGHAT, CDR2 FQNNGV. V shed 5 bases and J shed 5 bases, with 10 bases lying between them. CDR3 length: 13 residues. The CDR3 region is CASSPMWDNEQFF. The CDR3 DNA is TGTGCCAGCAGCCCGATGTGGGACAATGAGCAGTTCTTC.

The CDR3 nucleotides are TGTGCCAGCAGTTACTCGAAGGTCACACGGGAGACCCAGTACTTC. Encoded protein: CASSYSKVTRETQYF. The chain couples TRBV6-5 to TRBJ2-5; no clear D. Looked up from germline, CDR1 is MNHEY and CDR2 is SVGAGI. CDR3 length: 15 residues. V lost 0 bases and J lost 5, with 13 bases in between.

This clonotype was seen only a few times. The chain combines TRBV4-1 with TRBJ2-2; D is undetermined. Germline assignment: CDR1 MGHRA and CDR2 YSYEKL. There are 14 residues in the CDR3. The germline V and J ends were trimmed by 0 bases and 9 bases, with 11 bases remaining between them. The CDR3 here is CASSQDQAIRELFF. The CDR3 bases are TGCGCCAGCAGCCAAGACCAAGCGATTAGGGAGCTGTTTTTT.

The chain employs TRBV6-2 or TRBV6-3 and TRBJ2-7; D is unclear. Germline values: CDR1 MNHEY, CDR2 SVGEGT. With 1 base removed from V and 2 bases from J, the gap between germline ends came to 6 bases. The CDR3 totals 13 residues. CDR3 in amino acids: CASSYLDPYEQYF. Here the CDR3 DNA reads TGTGCCAGCAGTTACTTAGACCCCTACGAGCAGTACTTC.

The CDR3 DNA reads TGTGCCAGCCAAGGAGCGGGGACACCTCAGTTCTTC. Its protein is CASQGAGTPQFF. The J gene is TRBJ2-1, the V gene TRBV28; D is possibly TRBD2 (7 bases). Germline V gene data show CDR1 as MDHEN and CDR2 as SYDVKM. This CDR3 comprises 12 residues. Trimming cost V 8 bases and J 13 bases, with 18 bases left between them.

The sample holds one count of this clonotype. V gene TRBV7-2 combines with J gene TRBJ2-1; 14 bases agree with TRBD2. Germline V CDR1 and CDR2: SGHTA, FQGNSA. CDR3 size: 18 residues. After removal of 0 bases from V and 8 bases from J, the junction contained 9 bases not matched to a gene. The CDR3: CASSLATGTSGSWYEQFF. CDR3 nucleotides: TGTGCCAGCAGCTTAGCAACCGGGACTAGCGGGAGTTGGTATGAGCAGTTCTTC.

V gene TRBV5-5 combines with J gene TRBJ2-1; D gene unclear. Germline loops: CDR1 SGHKS, CDR2 YYEKEE (reference sequence). Trimming cost V 4 bases and J 11 bases, with 10 bases left between them. The CDR3 is 11 residues long. In nucleotides, the CDR3 is TGTGCCAGCAGCCCCAAGGACCAGCAGTTCTTC. Translated, it gives CASSPKDQQFF. The full variable domain, completed using reference TRBV5-5 and TRBJ2-1, is DAGVTQSPTHLIKTRGQQVTLRCSPISGHKSVSWYQQVLGQGPQFIFQYYEKEERGRGNFPDRFSARQFPNYSSELNVNALLLGDSALYLCASSPKDQQFFGPGTRLTVL.

J is TRBJ2-1 and V is TRBV6-1; no clear D gene. Trimming took off 6 bases at V and 8 bases at J, with 17 bases between the two ends. The V gene's germline CDR1 is MNHNS and CDR2 SASEGT. The CDR3 sequence is 14 residues long. The CDR3 DNA sequence: TGTGCCAGCAGCGATTCAGTCCGGGCGGATGAGCAGTTCTTC. Protein product: CASSDSVRADEQFF.

The chain combines TRBV12-3 or TRBV12-4 with TRBJ2-1; 10 bases line up with TRBD2. V lost 2 bases to trimming and J lost 10 bases; unmatched junction nucleotides: 8. This CDR3 is 15 amino acids long. CDR3: CASSLQAGGPGEQFF. The CDR3 bases are TGTGCCAGCAGTTTACAAGCGGGAGGGCCGGGGGAGCAGTTCTTC.

As for this clonotype: One end of the junction does not line up with germline, which may come from a read error. This chain connects TRBV7-2 to TRBJ2-3; 13 bases fit TRBD2. There are 16 residues in the CDR3. Germline loops: CDR1 SGHTA, CDR2 FQGNSA. The CDR3: CASTLGLAGVQDTQYF. The CDR3 bases are TGTGCCAGCACCTTAGGACTAGCGGGAGTTCAGGATACGCAGTATTTT.

The gene calls are TRBV20-1 and TRBJ2-1; D gene unclear. The CDR3 totals 15 residues. Germline-derived CDR1 and CDR2 are DFQATT and SNEGSKA (reference sequence). V was shortened by 2 bases and J by 0 bases, with 11 bases between the two germline ends. The chain's CDR3 is CSARISAYSYNEQFF. CDR3 in DNA: TGCAGTGCTAGAATTTCTGCATACTCCTACAATGAGCAGTTCTTC.

This clonotype was detected only a few times. The chain combines TRBV7-6 with TRBJ2-3; 10 bases are a match to TRBD1. Germline assignment: CDR1 SGHVS and CDR2 FNYEAQ. With 5 bases clipped from V and 3 bases from J, the junction kept 5 bases outside the gene matches. The CDR3 runs to 15 residues. The CDR3 loop is CASSRGQGDTDTQYF. The CDR3 region has the DNA TGTGCCAGCAGCAGAGGACAGGGGGATACAGATACGCAGTATTTT.

This clonotype occurred many times. The chain recombines TRBV15 with TRBJ2-7, with 7 nucleotides matching TRBD2. There are 16 residues in the CDR3. The V gene end was trimmed by 4 bases and the J gene end by 3 bases; junction bases not matched to a gene: 12. Germline loops: CDR1 LNHNV, CDR2 YYDKDF (reference sequence). This chain's CDR3 is CATSKGTSVGLYEQYF. The CDR3 nucleotides read TGTGCCACCAGCAAAGGCACTAGCGTGGGCCTCTACGAGCAGTACTTC.